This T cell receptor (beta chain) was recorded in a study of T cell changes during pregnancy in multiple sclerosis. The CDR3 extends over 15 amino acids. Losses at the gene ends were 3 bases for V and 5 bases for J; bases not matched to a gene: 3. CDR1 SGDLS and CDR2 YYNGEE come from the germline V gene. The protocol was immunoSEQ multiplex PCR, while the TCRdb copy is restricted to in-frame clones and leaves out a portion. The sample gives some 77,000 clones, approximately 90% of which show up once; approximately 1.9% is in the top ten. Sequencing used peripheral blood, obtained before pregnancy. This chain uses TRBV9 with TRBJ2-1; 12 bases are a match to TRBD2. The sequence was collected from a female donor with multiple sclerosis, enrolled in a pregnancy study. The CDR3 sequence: CASSAPSGGDNEQFF. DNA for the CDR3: TGTGCCAGCAGCGCGCCTAGCGGGGGGGACAATGAGCAGTTCTTC.